This entry describes one TCR beta chain. The target antigen is unknown. With 4 bases removed from V and 7 bases from J, the gap between germline ends came to 11 bases. Germline V gives CDR1 SNHLY, CDR2 FYNNEI. The CDR3 runs 13 residues. The protocol was immunoSEQ multiplex PCR, while the TCRdb copy is restricted to in-frame clones and leaves out a portion. Of approximately 100,000 clones in the sample, 86% were seen once. The entry originates in a study of radiation and T cells in renal cell carcinoma. Study information: Nephrectomy followed 15 Gy stereotactic body radiation by 4 weeks.

The time point is: baseline pretreatment blood. Treatment defined: 15 Gy SBRT to primary tumor, nephrectomy 4 weeks later. Notes on the study in general: Without pretreatment biopsies, baseline tumor clonotype presence was undetermined. From baseline, blood top tumor clonotypes peaked at 2 weeks post-radiation.

Here the sequenced sample was blood, taken from a patient whose treatment included radiotherapy and nephrectomy. This clonotype originated in a man aged 50 to 60 with renal cell carcinoma. The chain links TRBV2 to TRBJ1-5; D not resolved. This CDR3 is CASSGGVGQPQHF. CDR3 nucleotide sequence: TGTGCCAGCAGTGGGGGTGTGGGACAGCCCCAGCATTTT.